This section outlines one T cell receptor beta chain sequence together with its context. V gave up 5 bases and J gave up 7 bases, with 9 bases separating them. The CDR3 consists of 12 residues. Germline-derived CDR1 and CDR2 are SGHRS and YFSETQ. This specimen comes from a study of blood T cell repertoires in COVID-19. Study-wide background: COVID-19 samples, acute and convalescent, were from the United States, Italy and Spain. In each case, the material was cDNA or gDNA derived from T cells, B-cell-depleted T cells, or PBMCs.

In the authors' workflow: For nucleated cells, counts were estimated from reference gene primer amplification. The method was immunoSEQ multiplex PCR; TCRdb's version includes in-frame clones alone and lacks a portion of them. That table gives V, J and clone size, and the DNA gave D and trimming. The repertoire consists of over 15,000 clones, with 89% occurring once and the leading ten covering approximately 13%. Material for sequencing was peripheral blood. This chain uses TRBV5-1 with TRBJ2-2, with D hard to call. The source is a man between 60 and 70 years old with active COVID-19. CDR3 residues: CASSLRIGELFF. The CDR3 nucleotides are TGCGCCAGCAGTCTCAGGATCGGGGAGCTGTTTTTT.